The clone carrying this T cell receptor (beta chain) appeared many times. The data belong to a study of T cells in Graves' hyperthyroidism and ophthalmopathy. Turning to the study itself: The blood sample was taken at first diagnosis, before treatment began.

TCR beta CDR3 sequences were amplified from RNA transcripts. When the TCR CDR3 underwent first-round RT-PCR, the HTBI primer set was used. TCRdb independently ran MiXCR on the multiplex PCR reads; one entry per CDR3 protein. The sample holds around 520,000 distinct CDR3 sequences; less than 25% are singletons and the top ten take approximately 10%. This CDR3 region has 13 residues. V lost 5 bases to trimming and J lost 3 bases; unmatched junction nucleotides: 4. Germline V gene sequence: CDR1 SQVTM, CDR2 ANQGSEA. The rearrangement uses TRBV29-1 and TRBJ1-1; 9 nucleotides match TRBD1. The sequence derives from a woman aged 25 to 45 with Graves' ophthalmopathy. Specimen: blood. CDR3 region: CSVQRTGDTEAFF. DNA for the CDR3: TGCAGCGTTCAGAGGACAGGGGACACTGAAGCTTTCTTT.